The 8 T cell receptor beta chains below were found in one sample sequenced in a study of CXCR3-negative and CXCR3-positive naive CD8 T cells. The TRB cDNA libraries were prepared by 5' RACE with UMI labels. TCRdb processed the 5' RACE reads again and assigns one entry to each CDR3 protein, with no DNA. This table lists roughly 90,000 distinct CDR3 sequences. Sequenced: naive CXCR3- CD8+ T cells from blood. Subset in this sample: CD45RO-CCR7+CD27+CD95- naive CD8+ T cells lacking CXCR3 (TNR3-). The receptors were sampled from a human donor in good health. Some clones in this sample may be carry-over from other donors' samples.

The V call is TRBV4-3, the J call TRBJ1-2. The CDR3 runs to 13 residues. Germline CDR1 is LGHNA and CDR2 is YSLEER. The CDR3 region is CASSQDRGYGYTF.

CDR3 in amino acids: CASSVRGGSADTQYF. The rearrangement joins TRBV11-1 to TRBJ2-3; absent DNA, TCRdb's TRBD1 call cannot be checked. This CDR3 is 15 amino acids long. Germline CDR1 is SGHAT and CDR2 is FQDESV (reference sequence).

The rearrangement joins TRBV5-1 to TRBJ2-1. In germline, CDR1 is SGHRS, CDR2 YFSETQ. CDR3 size: 15 residues. This CDR3 reads CASAILWGVGNEQFF.

J is TRBJ2-2 and V is TRBV4-1; without DNA, the TCRdb call of TRBD2 cannot be checked. CDR3 length equals 15 residues. Germline V CDR1 and CDR2: MGHRA, YSYEKL. The CDR3 spells CASSQDGTTAGELFF.

This CDR3 is CASSLDRGVQPQHF. The chain links TRBV4-3 to TRBJ1-5; with no DNA, the TCRdb D assignment of TRBD1 cannot be verified. CDR1 and CDR2 from the germline V gene are LGHNA and YSLEER. This CDR3 has 14 amino acids.

The V call is TRBV19, the J call TRBJ2-1; the D call of TRBD1 rests on TCRdb alone, since no DNA is present to check it. Per the germline V gene, CDR1 is LNHDA and CDR2 is SQIVND (reference sequence). The CDR3 contains 16 residues. CDR3 amino acids: CASSMGDRSSYNEQFF.

V gene TRBV6-2 or TRBV6-3 combines with J gene TRBJ2-1; the D call of TRBD2 rests on TCRdb alone, since no DNA is present to check it. In germline, CDR1 is MNHEY, CDR2 SVGEGT. The CDR3 extends over 13 amino acids. The CDR3 here is CASAGSSYNEQFF.

The V and J genes are TRBV28 and TRBJ2-1; with no DNA, the TCRdb D assignment of TRBD1 cannot be verified. The CDR3 is 15 amino acids. CDR1 MDHEN and CDR2 SYDVKM come from the germline V gene. CDR3 region: CASSPRGAVYNEQFF.